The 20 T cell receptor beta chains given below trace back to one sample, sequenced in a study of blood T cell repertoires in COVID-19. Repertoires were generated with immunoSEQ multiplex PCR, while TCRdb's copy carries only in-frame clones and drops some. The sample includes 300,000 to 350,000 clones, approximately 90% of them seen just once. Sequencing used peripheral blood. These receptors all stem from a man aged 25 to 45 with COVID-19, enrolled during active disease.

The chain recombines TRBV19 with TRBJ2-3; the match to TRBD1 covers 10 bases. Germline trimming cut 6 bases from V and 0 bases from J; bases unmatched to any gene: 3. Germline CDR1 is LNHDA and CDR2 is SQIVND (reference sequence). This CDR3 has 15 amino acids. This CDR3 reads CASRTGGFSTDTQYF. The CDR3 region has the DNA TGTGCCAGTAGGACAGGGGGCTTCAGCACAGATACGCAGTATTTT.

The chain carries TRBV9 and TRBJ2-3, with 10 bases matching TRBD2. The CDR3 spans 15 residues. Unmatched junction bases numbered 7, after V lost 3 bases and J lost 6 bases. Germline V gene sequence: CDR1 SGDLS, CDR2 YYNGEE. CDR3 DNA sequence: TGTGCCAGCAGCGAGCAGCGGGAGGGCCGCGATACGCAGTATTTT. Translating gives CASSEQREGRDTQYF.

The CDR3 nucleotides are TGTGCCAGCAGTTTAAAGGGGGCCCCACGTAAGCCCCAGCATTTT. Amino acid sequence: CASSLKGAPRKPQHF. V is TRBV28 and J is TRBJ1-5; 7 nucleotides line up with TRBD1. The CDR3 runs 15 residues. Germline loops: CDR1 MDHEN, CDR2 SYDVKM. Trimming cost V 2 bases and J 8 bases; bases outside gene matches: 9.

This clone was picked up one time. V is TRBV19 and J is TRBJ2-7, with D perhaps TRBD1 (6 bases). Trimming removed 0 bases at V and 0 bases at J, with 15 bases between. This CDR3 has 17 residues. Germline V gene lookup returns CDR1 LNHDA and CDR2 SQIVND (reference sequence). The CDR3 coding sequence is TGTGCCAGTAGTATAGATTTGCGACAGGCCGGCTCCTACGAGCAGTACTTC. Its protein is CASSIDLRQAGSYEQYF. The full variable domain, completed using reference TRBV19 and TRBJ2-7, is DGGITQSPKYLFRKEGQNVTLSCEQNLNHDAMYWYRQDPGQGLRLIYYSQIVNDFQKGDIAEGYSVSREKKESFPLTVTSAQKNPTAFYLCASSIDLRQAGSYEQYFGPGTRLTVT.

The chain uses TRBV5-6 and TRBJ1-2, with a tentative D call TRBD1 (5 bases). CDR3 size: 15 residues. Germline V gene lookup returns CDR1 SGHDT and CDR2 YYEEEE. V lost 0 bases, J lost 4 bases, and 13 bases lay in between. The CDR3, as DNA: TGTGCCAGCAGCTTGGGACAGCCGATCCTCTATGGCTACACCTTC. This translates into CASSLGQPILYGYTF.

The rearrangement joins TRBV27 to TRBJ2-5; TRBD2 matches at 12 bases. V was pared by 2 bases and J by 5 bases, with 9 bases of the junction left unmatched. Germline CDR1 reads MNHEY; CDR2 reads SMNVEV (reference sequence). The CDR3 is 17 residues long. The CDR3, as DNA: TGTGCCAGCAGTTTACGGCTAGCGGGAGGGCCTCGGGAGACCCAGTACTTC. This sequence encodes CASSLRLAGGPRETQYF.

CDR3 protein: CAWSRGTNSNQPQHF. CDR3 in DNA: TGTGCCTGGAGTAGGGGAACTAATAGCAATCAGCCCCAGCATTTT. The chain links TRBV30 to TRBJ1-5, with D tentatively TRBD1 (5 bases). The germline V gene has CDR1 GTSNPN and CDR2 SVGIG (reference sequence). CDR3 length: 15 residues. V shed 2 bases and J shed 0 bases, with 11 bases lying between them.

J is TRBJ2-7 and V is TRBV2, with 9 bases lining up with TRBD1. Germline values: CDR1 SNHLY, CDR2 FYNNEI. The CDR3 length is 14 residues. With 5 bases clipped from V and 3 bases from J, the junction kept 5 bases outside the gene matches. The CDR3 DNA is TGTGCCAGCAGTCCCGACAGGGGGGGCTACGAGCAGTACTTC. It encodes CASSPDRGGYEQYF.

The CDR3 loop is CASSLVGGQGEDYGYTF. The CDR3 nucleotides read TGTGCCAGCAGCTTAGTTGGCGGGCAGGGGGAGGACTATGGCTACACCTTC. V usage is TRBV7-2 and J usage is TRBJ1-2, with 7 bases matching TRBD1. The V gene's germline CDR1 is SGHTA and CDR2 FQGNSA. CDR3 length: 17 residues. V shed 1 base, J shed 3 bases, and the junction held 11 bases outside the gene matches.

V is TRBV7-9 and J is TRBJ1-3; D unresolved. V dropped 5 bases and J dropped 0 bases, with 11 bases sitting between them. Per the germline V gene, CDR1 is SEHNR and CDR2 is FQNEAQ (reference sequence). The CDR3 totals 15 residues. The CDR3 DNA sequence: TGTGCCAGCAGCCCCGGACTGATCTCTGGAAACACCATATATTTT. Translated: CASSPGLISGNTIYF.

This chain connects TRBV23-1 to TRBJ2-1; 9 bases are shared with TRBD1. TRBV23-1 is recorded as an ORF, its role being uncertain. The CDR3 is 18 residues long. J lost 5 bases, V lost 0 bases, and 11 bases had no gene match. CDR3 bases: TGCGCCAGCAGTCAATCGACCCCCGGGACAGGGTCCCACAATGAGCAGTTCTTC. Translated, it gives CASSQSTPGTGSHNEQFF.

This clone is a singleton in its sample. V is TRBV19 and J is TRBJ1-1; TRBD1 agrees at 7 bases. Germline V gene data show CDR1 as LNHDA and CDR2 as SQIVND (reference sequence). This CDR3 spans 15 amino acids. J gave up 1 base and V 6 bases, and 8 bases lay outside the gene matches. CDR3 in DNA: TGTGCCAGTAGACGGGACAGAGACTGGAACACTGAAGCTTTCTTT. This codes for CASRRDRDWNTEAFF.

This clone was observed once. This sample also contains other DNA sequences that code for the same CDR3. CDR3: CASSPPGLAEETQYF. DNA of the CDR3: TGTGCCAGCTCACCACCGGGACTCGCCGAAGAGACCCAGTACTTC. This chain connects TRBV18 to TRBJ2-5, with a weak D call TRBD2 (6 bases). The length of the CDR3 is 15 residues. The V end was cut by 0 bases, the J end by 3 bases, with 11 bases between. CDR1 is KGHSH and CDR2 is LQKENI in the germline V gene. Drawing the rest from reference TRBV18 and TRBJ2-5, the complete variable domain is NAGVMQNPRHLVRRRGQEARLRCSPMKGHSHVYWYRQLPEEGLKFMVYLQKENIIDESGMPKERFSAEFPKEGPSILRIQQVVRGDSAAYFCASSPPGLAEETQYFGPGTRLLVL.

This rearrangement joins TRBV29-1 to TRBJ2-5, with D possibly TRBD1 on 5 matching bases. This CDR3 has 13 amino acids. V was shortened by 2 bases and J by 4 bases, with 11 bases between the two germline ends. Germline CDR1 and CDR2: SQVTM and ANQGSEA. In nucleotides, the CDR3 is TGCAGCGTTGAACTCCACCAGGGAGAGACCCAGTACTTC. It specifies CSVELHQGETQYF.

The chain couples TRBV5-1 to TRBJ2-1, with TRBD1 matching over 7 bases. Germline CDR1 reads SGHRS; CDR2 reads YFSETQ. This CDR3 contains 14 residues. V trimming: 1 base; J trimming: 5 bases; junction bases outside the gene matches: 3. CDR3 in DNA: TGCGCCAGCAGCTTGTACAGGGGCCACAATGAGCAGTTCTTC. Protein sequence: CASSLYRGHNEQFF.

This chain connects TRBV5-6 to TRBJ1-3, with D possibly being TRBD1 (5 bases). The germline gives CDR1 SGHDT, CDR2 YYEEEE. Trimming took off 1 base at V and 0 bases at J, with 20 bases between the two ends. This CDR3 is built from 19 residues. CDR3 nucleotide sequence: TGTGCCAGCAGCTTGTATAGGCGACAGATTAACTACTCTGGAAACACCATATATTTT. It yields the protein CASSLYRRQINYSGNTIYF. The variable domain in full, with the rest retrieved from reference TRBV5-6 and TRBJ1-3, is DAGVTQSPTHLIKTRGQQVTLRCSPKSGHDTVSWYQQALGQGPQFIFQYYEEEERQRGNFPDRFSGHQFPNYSSELNVNALLLGDSALYLCASSLYRRQINYSGNTIYFGEGSWLTVV.

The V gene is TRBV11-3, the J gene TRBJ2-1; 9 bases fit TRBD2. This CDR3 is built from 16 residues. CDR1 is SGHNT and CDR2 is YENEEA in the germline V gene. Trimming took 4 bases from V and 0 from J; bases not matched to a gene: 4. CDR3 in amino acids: CASSSDSGSSYNEQFF. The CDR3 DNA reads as TGTGCCAGCAGCTCCGATAGCGGGAGCTCCTACAATGAGCAGTTCTTC.

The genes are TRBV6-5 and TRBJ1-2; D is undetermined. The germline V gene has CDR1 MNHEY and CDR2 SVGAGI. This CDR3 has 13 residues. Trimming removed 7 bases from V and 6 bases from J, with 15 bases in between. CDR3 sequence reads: CASTPAGANGYTF. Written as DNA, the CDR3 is TGTGCCAGCACCCCGGCGGGCGCCAATGGCTACACCTTC.

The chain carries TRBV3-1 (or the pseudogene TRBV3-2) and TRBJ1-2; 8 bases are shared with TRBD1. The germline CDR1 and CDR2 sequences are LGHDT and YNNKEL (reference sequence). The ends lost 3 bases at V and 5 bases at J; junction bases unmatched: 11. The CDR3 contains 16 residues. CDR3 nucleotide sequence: TGTGCCAGCAGCCATGGGGCAGGGGGCAAATTGTATGGCTACACCTTC. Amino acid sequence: CASSHGAGGKLYGYTF.

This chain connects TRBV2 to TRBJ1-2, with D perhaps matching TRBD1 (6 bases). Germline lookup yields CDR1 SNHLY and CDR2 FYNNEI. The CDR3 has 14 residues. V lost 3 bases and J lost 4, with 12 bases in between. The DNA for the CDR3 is TGTGCCAGCAGTGATAGACAGGACGGCTATGGCTACACCTTC. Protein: CASSDRQDGYGYTF.